One and the same sample provided the 2 T cell receptor beta chains below, sequenced in a study of human T cells and chemical hapten exposure. A single record per CDR3 protein comes from TCRdb applying MiXCR to the RACE reads. The table records about 81,000 distinct CDR3 sequences, roughly a tenth of them present only once. Indicated time point: patch test 2, 6 weeks after DPC sensitization. Treatment reported: therapeutic diphenylcyclopropenone sensitization with weekly scalp DPC. The sequences come from whole blood, collected in connection with sensitization to the hapten diphenylcyclopropenone (DPC). All receptors derive from a woman younger than 45 with alopecia areata. Some clones in this sample may be carry-over from other donors' samples.

This clonotype has ten or more counts. The V gene is TRBV5-1, the J gene TRBJ2-7; D unresolved. V lost 4 bases, J lost 0 bases, and 14 bases lay in between. CDR1 SGHRS and CDR2 YFSETQ come from the germline V gene. The CDR3 is 15 residues long. DNA of the CDR3: TGCGCCAGCAGCACCTCAGCGACAAGCTCCTACGAGCAGTACTTC. Its protein is CASSTSATSSYEQYF. The whole variable domain, remainder taken from reference TRBV5-1 and TRBJ2-7, is KAGVTQTPRYLIKTRGQQVTLSCSPISGHRSVSWYQQTPGQGLQFLFEYFSETQRNKGNFPGRFSGRQFSNSRSEMNVSTLELGDSALYLCASSTSATSSYEQYFGPGTRLTVT.

This clonotype was seen more than once but under ten times. The V gene is TRBV6-6, the J gene TRBJ1-5; tentative D call: TRBD1 (5 bases). The CDR3 runs 15 residues. Germline lookup yields CDR1 MNHNY and CDR2 SVGAGI (reference sequence). V lost 10 bases, J lost 7 bases, and 23 bases lay in between. CDR3 coding DNA: TGTGCCACCGCGACTAGAGGGGTGGACGGGCAGCCCCAGCATTTT. Translated: CATATRGVDGQPQHF.